This entry is about one TCR beta chain. These data belong to a study of control samples from healthy donors and cancer patients. Sequencing used immunoSEQ multiplex PCR; TCRdb keeps in-frame clones, though not all of them. The profile shows about 120,000 clones, more than 85% of them singletons. Per the germline V gene, CDR1 is LNHDA and CDR2 is SQIVND (reference sequence). The V end was cut by 4 bases, the J end by 3 bases, with 10 bases between. The CDR3 spans 14 residues. The chain joins TRBV19 to TRBJ2-1; D gene ambiguous. The TCR was taken from a woman aged 18 to 35 in good health. Sample: blood. The CDR3 DNA reads TGTGCCAGTAGTAGCGCCTCCCGCTACAATGAGCAGTTCTTC. Translated: CASSSASRYNEQFF.